This T cell receptor beta chain was captured by sequencing in a study of cytomegalovirus exposure and HLA in healthy donors. Germline CDR1 LNHDA, CDR2 SQIVND (reference sequence). The length of the CDR3 is 13 residues. Trimming removed 7 bases at V and 4 bases at J, with 11 bases between. About this clone: Its cognate antigen is unknown.

Study results and caveats: Researchers catalogued under 200 TCR beta chains as cytomegalovirus-associated. The majority of CMV-associated TCR beta chains were reported as apparently HLA-restricted in a later analysis. Fewer N-insertions than the roughly 670-donor mean were reportedly shown by an Asian-associated ancestry cluster in a later analysis. Across donors, sequencing depth was assumed by presence/absence analyses to be roughly uniform.

Amplification used 60 Vbeta primers and 13 Jbeta primers. Generated by immunoSEQ multiplex PCR, the TCRdb table keeps only in-frame clones and is missing some. Among more than 140,000 clones, approximately 84% were seen once, and the ten largest hold around 2%. The sequenced material came from PBMCs. The source of this sequence is a woman aged 40-49 years in good health and CMV-seronegative. The V gene is TRBV19, the J gene TRBJ2-1, with a possible D match to TRBD2 (6 bases). Here the CDR3 DNA reads TGTGCCAGTACCGGGAGTGCGTACAATGAGCAGTTCTTC. It translates to CASTGSAYNEQFF. The full variable domain, with the rest looked up from reference TRBV19 and TRBJ2-1, is DGGITQSPKYLFRKEGQNVTLSCEQNLNHDAMYWYRQDPGQGLRLIYYSQIVNDFQKGDIAEGYSVSREKKESFPLTVTSAQKNPTAFYLCASTGSAYNEQFFGPGTRLTVL.